This entry lists 32 T cell receptor beta chains sequenced from one sample in a study of cytomegalovirus exposure and HLA in healthy donors. This PCR relied on a set of 60 Vbeta primers and 13 Jbeta primers. Assay used: immunoSEQ multiplex PCR; TCRdb lists only in-frame clones, some missing. Among about 120,000 clones listed, about 70% were seen once. The material sequenced was PBMCs. The source is a woman in her thirties or forties in good health and CMV-seropositive.

For this clone: Other DNA sequences in the same sample also yield this CDR3. The V gene is TRBV25-1, the J gene TRBJ1-5; 7 nucleotides match TRBD1. The length of the CDR3 is 18 residues. Germline V lookup: CDR1 MGHDK, CDR2 SYGVNS. V lost 2 bases and J lost 4; bases outside the gene matches: 14. The CDR3 loop reads CASSEQDRFILGNQPQHF. The CDR3 DNA follows: TGTGCCAGCAGTGAACAGGACAGGTTTATCCTAGGGAATCAGCCCCAGCATTTT.

The chain joins TRBV4-1 to TRBJ1-2; 9 bases are a match to TRBD1. This CDR3 contains 17 residues. From germline, CDR1 is MGHRA and CDR2 YSYEKL. Losses at the gene ends were 0 bases for V and 8 bases for J; bases not matched to a gene: 13. The DNA for the CDR3 is TGCGCCAGCAGCCAAGAAGCCCCGGGACAGGGTAGCGGGGGCTACACCTTC. Its protein product is CASSQEAPGQGSGGYTF.

The V gene is TRBV4-1, the J gene TRBJ2-3, with TRBD2 identical over 11 bases. Germline V gene data show CDR1 as MGHRA and CDR2 as YSYEKL. CDR3 length equals 16 residues. The V gene end was trimmed by 4 bases and the J gene end by 4 bases; junction bases not matched to a gene: 7. The CDR3 here is CASSLVGTSGPDTQYF. DNA for the CDR3: TGCGCCAGCAGCCTGGTAGGGACTAGCGGTCCAGATACGCAGTATTTT.

This chain connects TRBV5-1 to TRBJ2-7, with 9 bases aligning to TRBD1. This CDR3 has 15 amino acids. Germline values: CDR1 SGHRS, CDR2 YFSETQ. With V trimmed by 7 bases and J by 2 bases, 10 bases remained unmatched. For the CDR3, the DNA is TGCGCCAGCCAACTAGGGACAGGGACCCCCTACGAGCAGTACTTC. This sequence encodes CASQLGTGTPYEQYF. Together with reference TRBV5-1 and TRBJ2-7, the CDR3 gives the full variable domain: KAGVTQTPRYLIKTRGQQVTLSCSPISGHRSVSWYQQTPGQGLQFLFEYFSETQRNKGNFPGRFSGRQFSNSRSEMNVSTLELGDSALYLCASQLGTGTPYEQYFGPGTRLTVT.

The chain combines TRBV11-2 with TRBJ2-2, with D possibly being TRBD2 (5 bases). The CDR3 covers 13 residues. Germline lookup yields CDR1 SGHAT and CDR2 FQNNGV. The V end was cut by 8 bases, the J end by 7 bases, with 14 bases between. CDR3 region: CASGYHGGGELFF. In DNA, the CDR3 is TGTGCCAGCGGCTACCACGGAGGCGGGGAGCTGTTTTTT.

The genes are TRBV2 and TRBJ2-3; 13 nucleotides align to TRBD2. The CDR3 length is 16 residues. Germline V CDR1 and CDR2: SNHLY, FYNNEI. V was pared by 6 bases and J by 5 bases, with 8 bases of the junction left unmatched. The CDR3 sequence: CASRVTSGGAIDTQYF. The CDR3 DNA reads as TGTGCCAGCAGGGTAACTAGCGGGGGGGCCATAGATACGCAGTATTTT.

The count of this clone is one. The chain is built from TRBV30 and TRBJ2-1; TRBD2 aligns across 9 bases. Germline-derived CDR1 and CDR2 are GTSNPN and SVGIG (reference sequence). The junction had 15 bases not matched to a gene; V was cut back by 0 bases and J by 6 bases. The CDR3 extends over 18 amino acids. The CDR3 sequence is CAWSVLILAGDPFNEQFF. In DNA form, the CDR3 reads TGTGCCTGGAGTGTACTAATCTTAGCGGGGGATCCTTTCAATGAGCAGTTCTTC.

The genes are TRBV5-1 and TRBJ2-5; 10 nucleotides align to TRBD2. CDR1 and CDR2 (germline): SGHRS, YFSETQ. The CDR3 is made up of 15 amino acids. J gave up 3 bases and V 1 base, and 3 bases lay outside the gene matches. This CDR3 reads CASSLMLAGEETQYF. Written as DNA, the CDR3 is TGCGCCAGCAGCTTGATGCTAGCGGGAGAAGAGACCCAGTACTTC.

This rearrangement joins TRBV5-4 to TRBJ2-5; TRBD2 might be the D (7 bases). The CDR3 sequence is 14 residues long. V lost 5 bases and J 1 base, leaving 12 bases between the germline ends. Looked up from germline, CDR1 is SGHNT and CDR2 is YYREEE (reference sequence). The CDR3 sequence: CASRGGGVQETQYF. In DNA form, the CDR3 reads TGTGCCAGCAGAGGGGGAGGGGTCCAAGAGACCCAGTACTTC. Looking up the rest from reference TRBV5-4 and TRBJ2-5 gives the full variable domain: ETGVTQSPTHLIKTRGQQVTLRCSSQSGHNTVSWYQQALGQGPQFIFQYYREEENGRGNFPPRFSGLQFPNYSSELNVNALELDDSALYLCASRGGGVQETQYFGPGTRLLVL.

This chain joins TRBV19 and TRBJ1-5; 7 nucleotides match TRBD1. J gave up 4 bases and V 4 bases, and 10 bases lay outside the gene matches. The CDR3 has 16 residues. Germline CDR1 LNHDA, CDR2 SQIVND (reference sequence). In nucleotides, the CDR3 is TGTGCCAGTAGTACAGGGGGAATTCGAGAGAATCAGCCCCAGCATTTT. Translating gives CASSTGGIRENQPQHF.

The chain recombines TRBV5-4 with TRBJ2-2; D gene ambiguous. The CDR3 runs to 14 residues. Germline lookup yields CDR1 SGHNT and CDR2 YYREEE (reference sequence). V lost 4 bases to trimming and J lost 3 bases, with 10 bases between them. In nucleotides, the CDR3 is TGTGCCAGCAGCCCCAACAGTCACACCGGGGAGCTGTTTTTT. Translated, it gives CASSPNSHTGELFF. Supplemented by reference TRBV5-4 and TRBJ2-2, the full variable domain reads ETGVTQSPTHLIKTRGQQVTLRCSSQSGHNTVSWYQQALGQGPQFIFQYYREEENGRGNFPPRFSGLQFPNYSSELNVNALELDDSALYLCASSPNSHTGELFFGEGSRLTVL.

The V gene is TRBV27, the J gene TRBJ2-7, with TRBD1 identical over 8 bases. This CDR3 has 16 amino acids. Trimming removed 2 bases from V and 2 bases from J; junction bases left unmatched: 8. CDR1 and CDR2 (germline): MNHEY, SMNVEV (reference sequence). The CDR3 sequence: CASSLLTGGPTYEQYF. The CDR3, as DNA: TGTGCCAGCAGTTTACTCACAGGGGGTCCCACCTACGAGCAGTACTTC.

The chain links TRBV7-6 to TRBJ1-5; D may be TRBD1 (6 bases). The CDR3 spans 15 residues. Germline CDR1 SGHVS, CDR2 FNYEAQ. The V end lost 5 bases, the J end lost 7 bases, and 18 bases lay between the germline ends. The CDR3 here is CASSTGTSQGQPQHF. CDR3 DNA: TGTGCCAGCAGCACCGGGACATCCCAGGGACAGCCCCAGCATTTT. Supplemented by reference TRBV7-6 and TRBJ1-5, the full variable domain reads GAGVSQSPRYKVTKRGQDVALRCDPISGHVSLYWYRQALGQGPEFLTYFNYEAQQDKSGLPNDRFSAERPEGSISTLTIQRTEQRDSAMYRCASSTGTSQGQPQHFGDGTRLSIL.

V is TRBV5-1 and J is TRBJ2-5, with D perhaps matching TRBD1 (6 bases). V gave up 2 bases and J gave up 4 bases, with 12 bases separating them. This CDR3 is 14 amino acids long. From germline, CDR1 is SGHRS and CDR2 YFSETQ. For the CDR3, the DNA is TGCGCCAGCAGCTTACTTGCGACAGGAGAGACCCAGTACTTC. As protein: CASSLLATGETQYF. The entire variable domain, with the rest obtained from reference TRBV5-1 and TRBJ2-5, is as follows: KAGVTQTPRYLIKTRGQQVTLSCSPISGHRSVSWYQQTPGQGLQFLFEYFSETQRNKGNFPGRFSGRQFSNSRSEMNVSTLELGDSALYLCASSLLATGETQYFGPGTRLLVL.

The CDR3 region has the DNA TGTGCCAGCAGTGGATGGGGACGAGGGGGCAGGGAGACCCAGTACTTC. Amino acids: CASSGWGRGGRETQYF. The gene calls are TRBV2 and TRBJ2-5; 7 nucleotides align to TRBD1. Per the germline V gene, CDR1 is SNHLY and CDR2 is FYNNEI. CDR3 length equals 16 residues. V was clipped by 4 bases and J by 5 bases; unmatched bases: 13.

V is TRBV28 and J is TRBJ1-1, with 7 nucleotides matching TRBD1. Germline V gene data show CDR1 as MDHEN and CDR2 as SYDVKM. The CDR3 loop spans 15 amino acids. Losses at the gene ends were 2 bases for V and 4 bases for J; bases not matched to a gene: 7. The DNA for the CDR3 is TGTGCCAGCAGTTTAGCAGGGGGAGCTTTCACTGAAGCTTTCTTT. It yields the protein CASSLAGGAFTEAFF.

CDR3 in amino acids: CASSFATRSEAFF. The CDR3 coding sequence is TGTGCCAGCAGCTTCGCCACCCGGTCTGAAGCTTTCTTT. This chain uses TRBV7-9 with TRBJ1-1; D not certain. V was shortened by 3 bases and J by 6 bases, with 11 bases between the two germline ends. Germline V lookup: CDR1 SEHNR, CDR2 FQNEAQ (reference sequence). The CDR3 consists of 13 residues.

This clone has only one observation. V gene TRBV2 combines with J gene TRBJ1-5; D gene ambiguous. Germline loops: CDR1 SNHLY, CDR2 FYNNEI. The CDR3 length is 15 residues. V was shortened by 4 bases and J by 2 bases, with 12 bases between the two germline ends. CDR3 in DNA: TGTGCCAGCAGTGCTCGCGGCGTACGCAATCAGCCCCAGCATTTT. It is translated as CASSARGVRNQPQHF.

In DNA form, the CDR3 reads TGCGCCAGCAGCCCATCTAGCGGGTGGGGCACAGATACGCAGTATTTT. Amino acids: CASSPSSGWGTDTQYF. This chain links TRBV5-1 with TRBJ2-3; 8 bases fit TRBD2. Trimming took 4 bases from V and 1 from J; bases not matched to a gene: 8. Germline CDR1 SGHRS, CDR2 YFSETQ. The CDR3 is 16 residues long.

The chain couples TRBV14 to TRBJ1-1, with 7 positions matching TRBD1. Germline V lookup: CDR1 SGHDN, CDR2 FVKESK. The CDR3 has 16 amino acids. The junction had 5 bases not matched to a gene; V was cut back by 0 bases and J by 1 base. CDR3 amino acids: CASSQDLGTANTEAFF. In DNA form, the CDR3 reads TGTGCCAGCAGCCAAGATCTTGGGACAGCGAACACTGAAGCTTTCTTT.

V and J are TRBV10-3 and TRBJ1-1, with a weak D call TRBD1 (5 bases). Germline-derived CDR1 and CDR2 are ENHRY and SYGVKD. This CDR3 is 12 amino acids long. Trimming stripped 8 bases from V and 6 bases from J, with 13 bases between. The CDR3 is CAIGGGMAEAFF. CDR3 bases: TGTGCCATCGGGGGGGGAATGGCTGAAGCTTTCTTT.

The chain has TRBV28 and TRBJ1-5; maybe TRBD1 (6 bases). Per the germline V gene, CDR1 is MDHEN and CDR2 is SYDVKM. V lost 3 bases and J lost 3, with 15 bases in between. The CDR3 is 16 residues long. The CDR3 spells CASSFFGTHFNQPQHF. CDR3 in DNA: TGTGCCAGCAGTTTCTTCGGGACACACTTCAATCAGCCCCAGCATTTT. The entire variable domain, with the rest obtained from reference TRBV28 and TRBJ1-5, is as follows: DVKVTQSSRYLVKRTGEKVFLECVQDMDHENMFWYRQDPGLGLRLIYFSYDVKMKEKGDIPEGYSVSREKKERFSLILESASTNQTSMYLCASSFFGTHFNQPQHFGDGTRLSIL.

The V gene is TRBV5-1, the J gene TRBJ1-2; D may be TRBD1 (6 bases). V was trimmed by 5 bases and J by 3 bases, leaving 14 bases between them. Looked up from germline, CDR1 is SGHRS and CDR2 is YFSETQ. This CDR3 is 14 amino acids long. The CDR3 spells CASSPGTSDYGYTF. The CDR3 DNA is TGCGCCAGCAGTCCCGGGACAAGTGACTATGGCTACACCTTC.

The rearrangement joins TRBV27 to TRBJ1-5, with a possible D match to TRBD1 (5 bases). Germline CDR1 is MNHEY and CDR2 is SMNVEV (reference sequence). V shed 3 bases and J shed 2 bases, with 11 bases lying between them. The CDR3 spans 15 residues. CDR3 region: CASSFARGGNQPQHF. CDR3 sequence (DNA): TGTGCCAGCAGTTTCGCAAGGGGTGGCAATCAGCCCCAGCATTTT.

This chain connects TRBV2 to TRBJ1-5; 8 bases align to TRBD1. Trimming cost V 2 bases and J 0 bases; bases outside gene matches: 6. Looked up from germline, CDR1 is SNHLY and CDR2 is FYNNEI. The CDR3 loop spans 17 amino acids. In DNA form, the CDR3 reads TGTGCCAGCAGTGAATACGGCAGGGGGCGTAGCAATCAGCCCCAGCATTTT. It codes for CASSEYGRGRSNQPQHF.

The V call is TRBV2, the J call TRBJ2-5; D might be TRBD1 (5 bases). The CDR3 totals 13 residues. The V and J ends lost 5 bases and 4 bases respectively, with 11 bases between them. CDR1 and CDR2 from the germline V gene are SNHLY and FYNNEI. The CDR3 DNA sequence: TGTGCCAGCAGTTTGGTAAGGGGAGAGACCCAGTACTTC. This translates into CASSLVRGETQYF.

The rearrangement uses TRBV10-3 and TRBJ1-1; 7 bases are shared with TRBD1. CDR1 is ENHRY and CDR2 is SYGVKD in the germline V gene. V was pared by 6 bases and J by 0 bases, with 4 bases of the junction left unmatched. The CDR3 totals 14 residues. The CDR3 spells CAIRKTGLNTEAFF. In DNA, the CDR3 is TGTGCCATCAGGAAGACAGGGTTGAACACTGAAGCTTTCTTT.

The chain uses TRBV29-1 and TRBJ1-3, with 7 bases that match TRBD1. J was trimmed by 0 bases and V by 6 bases; bases with no gene match: 5. The CDR3 spans 14 residues. The germline V gene encodes CDR1 SQVTM and CDR2 ANQGSEA. The CDR3: CSVKTGASGNTIYF. The CDR3 DNA is TGCAGCGTGAAAACAGGGGCCTCTGGAAACACCATATATTTT.

The table lists this clone with a count of one. The rearrangement joins TRBV5-6 to TRBJ1-1; D not resolved. The CDR3 spans 15 residues. Trimming stripped 3 bases from V and 2 bases from J, with 14 bases between. CDR1 SGHDT and CDR2 YYEEEE come from the germline V gene. The DNA for the CDR3 is TGTGCCAGCAGCTCCGACGGTGGAGGTAACACTGAAGCTTTCTTT. Translating it yields CASSSDGGGNTEAFF.

This chain uses TRBV4-1 with TRBJ2-6; 11 bases match TRBD1. Germline loops: CDR1 MGHRA, CDR2 YSYEKL. The CDR3 is 17 residues long. The trim removed 4 bases at V and 1 base at J, leaving 3 bases unmatched. The CDR3 sequence: CASSLGQGASGANVLTF. CDR3 bases: TGCGCCAGCAGCCTCGGACAGGGGGCGTCTGGGGCCAACGTCCTGACTTTC.

The chain carries TRBV5-1 and TRBJ2-5, with D tentatively TRBD1 (5 bases). The last part of the DNA fits TRBJ2-7 better; the J call may be wrong. Germline-derived CDR1 and CDR2 are SGHRS and YFSETQ. There are 14 residues in the CDR3. The CDR3 here is CASSQGQGAYEQYF. As DNA, the CDR3 is TGCGCCAGCAGCCAGGGCCAGGGCGCGTACGAGCAGTACTTC.

This sequence joins TRBV5-4 and TRBJ2-3; the D gene is possibly TRBD1 (5 bases). From germline, CDR1 is SGHNT and CDR2 YYREEE (reference sequence). Trimming took 4 bases from V and 2 from J, leaving 14 bases between them. CDR3 length equals 15 residues. CDR3 sequence reads: CASSLSHRYTDTQYF. In nucleotides, the CDR3 is TGTGCCAGCAGCCTCTCCCACAGGTACACAGATACGCAGTATTTT.